This T cell receptor beta chain appears in the sequencing data of a study of blood T cell repertoires in COVID-19. The CDR3 spans 16 residues. Germline CDR1 SEHNR, CDR2 FQNEAQ (reference sequence). The trim removed 4 bases at V and 0 bases at J, leaving 5 bases unmatched. In the original analysis: Amplifying reference gene primers gave estimates of nucleated cell counts. Only in-frame clones appear in the TCRdb table, and some are missing; sequencing was by immunoSEQ multiplex PCR. The V and J calls and clone size were taken over from that table, and D and trimming were inferred from the DNA. The sample has roughly 250,000 clones, 75% to 85% seen once; the top ten hold approximately 4.5%.

The rearrangement uses TRBV7-9 and TRBJ1-3, with 8 bases matching TRBD1. The TCR was taken from an older woman with acute or convalescent COVID-19. Sequencing input: peripheral blood. DNA for the CDR3: TGTGCCAGCAGCTCTCGGACAGGGAGCTCTGGAAACACCATATATTTT. This translates into CASSSRTGSSGNTIYF.